The 24 T cell receptor beta chains reported below all come from one sample, sequenced in a study of blood T cell repertoires in COVID-19. Clones were read by immunoSEQ multiplex PCR, and TCRdb kept only the in-frame ones, dropping some. The table shows about 140,000 clones, with 70% to 90% occurring only once. The sequenced sample consisted of PBMCs or T cells enriched from blood (not recorded which). These receptors originate from a woman between 40 and 55 years old who had recovered from COVID-19.

The chain joins TRBV4-1 to TRBJ1-1; TRBD1 agrees at 11 bases. After removal of 1 base from V and 0 bases from J, the junction contained 4 bases not matched to a gene. This CDR3 has 17 residues. Per germline, CDR1 MGHRA and CDR2 YSYEKL. The CDR3 DNA sequence: TGCGCCAGCAGCCAAGGGGGACAGGGGGTTTTGAACACTGAAGCTTTCTTT. It codes for CASSQGGQGVLNTEAFF.

The chain is built from TRBV5-4 and TRBJ1-4, with 7 bases matching TRBD1. Germline V lookup: CDR1 SGHNT, CDR2 YYREEE (reference sequence). The CDR3 has 16 amino acids. V trimming: 1 base; J trimming: 7 bases; junction bases outside the gene matches: 10. Here the CDR3 DNA reads TGTGCCAGCAGCTTGATGGCAGGCCCAGGGGGTGAAAAACTGTTTTTT. It codes for CASSLMAGPGGEKLFF. Drawing the rest from reference TRBV5-4 and TRBJ1-4, the complete variable domain is ETGVTQSPTHLIKTRGQQVTLRCSSQSGHNTVSWYQQALGQGPQFIFQYYREEENGRGNFPPRFSGLQFPNYSSELNVNALELDDSALYLCASSLMAGPGGEKLFFGSGTQLSVL.

The J gene is TRBJ1-6, the V gene TRBV27, with D uncertain. The CDR3 contains 14 residues. V was pared by 3 bases and J by 7 bases, with 10 bases between. Germline V gene lookup returns CDR1 MNHEY and CDR2 SMNVEV (reference sequence). CDR3 sequence (DNA): TGTGCCAGCAGTTTCCGGGGAGGGAATTCACCCCTCCACTTT. Translation gives CASSFRGGNSPLHF.

The chain joins TRBV3-1 (or the pseudogene TRBV3-2) to TRBJ1-4; tentatively, D is TRBD1 (5 bases). Germline CDR1 LGHDT, CDR2 YNNKEL (reference sequence). CDR3 length equals 19 residues. V lost 1 base, J lost 0 bases, and 18 bases lay in between. The CDR3 coding sequence is TGTGCCAGCAGCCAAGTCCCAGGGTATTCGAGATCAACTAATGAAAAACTGTTTTTT. Protein product: CASSQVPGYSRSTNEKLFF.

This chain joins TRBV9 and TRBJ2-3, with TRBD2 identical over 8 bases. CDR3 length: 16 residues. CDR1 is SGDLS, CDR2 YYNGEE, per germline. V was clipped by 0 bases and J by 1 base; unmatched bases: 4. As DNA, the CDR3 is TGTGCCAGCAGCGTAGGGACAGCGGGGGGCACAGATACGCAGTATTTT. Protein sequence: CASSVGTAGGTDTQYF. The variable domain in full, completed from reference TRBV9 and TRBJ2-3, reads DSGVTQTPKHLITATGQRVTLRCSPRSGDLSVYWYQQSLDQGLQFLIQYYNGEERAKGNILERFSAQQFPDLHSELNLSSLELGDSALYFCASSVGTAGGTDTQYFGPGTRLTVL.

The V gene is TRBV5-1, the J gene TRBJ1-3; D might be TRBD1 (5 bases). Trimming removed 1 base from V and 0 bases from J, with 11 bases in between. The CDR3 contains 16 residues. CDR1 is SGHRS, CDR2 YFSETQ, per germline. In DNA, the CDR3 is TGCGCCAGCAGCTTGCAAGGGGCGAGCTCTGGAAACACCATATATTTT. Translated: CASSLQGASSGNTIYF.

The chain recombines TRBV9 with TRBJ2-3; 7 bases are shared with TRBD2. The germline V gene has CDR1 SGDLS and CDR2 YYNGEE. CDR3 length: 14 residues. J was trimmed by 5 bases and V by 3 bases; bases with no gene match: 6. The CDR3 is CASSETSRGDTQYF. CDR3 nucleotides: TGTGCCAGCAGCGAGACTAGCCGAGGAGATACGCAGTATTTT.

This clone was observed a single time. The rearrangement uses TRBV3-1 (or the pseudogene TRBV3-2) and TRBJ2-7; 9 bases fit TRBD1. Germline V gives CDR1 LGHDT, CDR2 YNNKEL (reference sequence). This CDR3 is 15 amino acids long. Trimming removed 4 bases from V and 5 bases from J; junction bases left unmatched: 9. This chain's CDR3 is CASSRPGTGLDEQYF. CDR3 in DNA: TGTGCCAGCAGCCGTCCCGGGACAGGGCTGGACGAGCAGTACTTC.

CDR3 nucleotides: TGTGCCAGCAGCCAAGAATGGCGGGAGACCTCTACAGATACGCAGTATTTT. Its translation: CASSQEWRETSTDTQYF. The V gene is TRBV4-2, the J gene TRBJ2-3, with TRBD2 matching over 7 bases. CDR1 and CDR2 from the germline V gene are LGHNA and YNFKEQ. The CDR3 totals 17 residues. V shed 0 bases, J shed 3 bases, and the junction held 9 bases outside the gene matches.

The chain has TRBV19 and TRBJ1-1; 7 nucleotides line up with TRBD1. The CDR3 is 15 residues long. With 3 bases clipped from V and 2 bases from J, the junction kept 6 bases outside the gene matches. Per the germline V gene, CDR1 is LNHDA and CDR2 is SQIVND (reference sequence). CDR3 residues: CASSMGRGFNTEAFF. In DNA form, the CDR3 reads TGTGCCAGTAGTATGGGCAGGGGGTTCAACACTGAAGCTTTCTTT.

The V and J genes are TRBV6-6 and TRBJ1-3, with D unresolved. Germline assignment: CDR1 MNHNY and CDR2 SVGAGI (reference sequence). The CDR3 covers 14 residues. V lost 9 bases and J lost 0, with 12 bases in between. CDR3 nucleotides: TGTGCCAGTGGCAGACTATCCTCTGGAAACACCATATATTTT. It specifies CASGRLSSGNTIYF.

The chain couples TRBV29-1 to TRBJ1-2; TRBD1 agrees at 9 bases. Germline CDR1 SQVTM, CDR2 ANQGSEA. This CDR3 contains 13 residues. V trimming: 6 bases; J trimming: 8 bases; junction bases outside the gene matches: 10. DNA for the CDR3: TGCAGCGTGCAGATACAGGGGGCCCTAGGCTACACCTTC. Encoded protein: CSVQIQGALGYTF.

This sequence joins TRBV4-1 and TRBJ1-1; no definite D call. The CDR3 spans 14 residues. Trimming stripped 1 base from V and 8 bases from J, with 14 bases between. Germline-derived CDR1 and CDR2 are MGHRA and YSYEKL. Here the CDR3 reads CASSQVGGGPEAFF. CDR3 in DNA: TGCGCCAGCAGCCAAGTTGGTGGAGGTCCCGAAGCTTTCTTT.

The chain is built from TRBV19 and TRBJ1-6, with D possibly TRBD1 on 5 matching bases. V lost 11 bases to trimming and J lost 5 bases, with 13 bases between them. The CDR3 sequence is 13 residues long. Germline loops: CDR1 LNHDA, CDR2 SQIVND (reference sequence). CDR3 residues: CAAAGSNNSPLHF. In DNA form, the CDR3 reads TGTGCCGCCGCAGGGTCCAATAATTCACCCCTCCACTTT.

The V gene is TRBV5-1, the J gene TRBJ2-1; 8 bases align to TRBD1. CDR1 and CDR2 (germline): SGHRS, YFSETQ. The CDR3 runs to 16 residues. V trimming: 3 bases; J trimming: 5 bases; junction bases outside the gene matches: 10. The CDR3 here is CASSSFRDRGDNEQFF. The DNA of the CDR3 is TGCGCCAGCAGCTCTTTTAGAGACAGGGGAGACAATGAGCAGTTCTTC.

The rearrangement joins TRBV6-1 to TRBJ1-2; TRBD1 might be the D (5 bases). CDR3 length: 16 residues. Germline CDR1 and CDR2: MNHNS and SASEGT. The germline V and J ends were trimmed by 3 bases and 1 base, with 15 bases remaining between them. CDR3 nucleotide sequence: TGTGCCAGCAGTGACGAAGGGGCTCAAGATAACTATGGCTACACCTTC. Protein sequence: CASSDEGAQDNYGYTF.

The chain is built from TRBV11-2 and TRBJ2-1; 7 nucleotides align to TRBD1. The CDR3 is made up of 12 amino acids. Germline values: CDR1 SGHAT, CDR2 FQNNGV. With 5 bases clipped from V and 9 bases from J, the junction kept 4 bases outside the gene matches. In DNA, the CDR3 is TGTGCCAGCAGCAACCCAGGGGGTGAGCAGTTCTTC. This sequence encodes CASSNPGGEQFF.

The genes are TRBV27 and TRBJ2-3, with 8 bases identical to TRBD2. Unmatched junction bases numbered 11, after V lost 8 bases and J lost 4 bases. The CDR3 is 15 amino acids. Germline-derived CDR1 and CDR2 are MNHEY and SMNVEV (reference sequence). CDR3 sequence: CASRPLAGGSDTQYF. CDR3 sequence (DNA): TGTGCCAGCCGCCCTCTCGCGGGAGGATCAGATACGCAGTATTTT.

This rearrangement joins TRBV19 to TRBJ2-1; no clear D. The V end lost 5 bases, the J end lost 0 bases, and 11 bases lay between the germline ends. The CDR3 runs 15 residues. Looked up from germline, CDR1 is LNHDA and CDR2 is SQIVND (reference sequence). The CDR3 DNA reads TGTGCCAGTAGTGAGGTCCAGAGCTCCTACAATGAGCAGTTCTTC. Its translation is CASSEVQSSYNEQFF.

The CDR3 spells CASSDGQGMNTEAFF. The CDR3 nucleotides are TGCGCCAGCAGTGATGGACAGGGCATGAACACTGAAGCTTTCTTT. This sequence joins TRBV10-2 and TRBJ1-1; 8 positions agree with TRBD1. Germline CDR1 and CDR2: WSHSY and SAAADI. The CDR3 length is 15 residues. Unmatched junction bases numbered 3, after V lost 3 bases and J lost 0 bases.

This clone was seen once. The J gene is TRBJ2-5, the V gene TRBV11-1; D gene uncertain. The V end was cut by 8 bases, the J end by 2 bases, with 12 bases between. This CDR3 is 13 amino acids long. In germline, CDR1 is SGHAT, CDR2 FQDESV (reference sequence). The CDR3 here is CASSMGRQETQYF. The CDR3 region has the DNA TGTGCCAGCTCAATGGGCAGACAAGAGACCCAGTACTTC.

This rearrangement joins TRBV7-9 to TRBJ2-7; D not resolved. CDR1 is SEHNR, CDR2 FQNEAQ, per germline (reference sequence). Deletions cut 5 bases from V and 4 bases from J, with 6 bases between. CDR3 size: 11 residues. CDR3 loop: CASSLEYEQYF. The CDR3 DNA reads TGTGCCAGCAGCCTGGAGTACGAGCAGTACTTC.

This chain joins TRBV27 and TRBJ2-4; the D gene is possibly TRBD1 (6 bases). The V and J ends lost 5 bases and 1 base respectively, with 12 bases between them. Germline CDR1 is MNHEY and CDR2 is SMNVEV (reference sequence). The CDR3 sequence is 15 residues long. CDR3 sequence: CASSPLRGAKNIQYF. The CDR3 coding sequence is TGTGCCAGCAGTCCGCTCAGGGGTGCCAAAAACATTCAGTACTTC.

The chain has TRBV10-3 and TRBJ2-7; TRBD2 agrees at 8 bases. The CDR3 sequence is 14 residues long. The junction had 2 bases not matched to a gene; V was cut back by 4 bases and J by 0 bases. In germline, CDR1 is ENHRY, CDR2 SYGVKD. CDR3: CAISASGGSYEQYF. As DNA, the CDR3 is TGTGCCATCAGTGCCAGCGGGGGCTCCTACGAGCAGTACTTC.